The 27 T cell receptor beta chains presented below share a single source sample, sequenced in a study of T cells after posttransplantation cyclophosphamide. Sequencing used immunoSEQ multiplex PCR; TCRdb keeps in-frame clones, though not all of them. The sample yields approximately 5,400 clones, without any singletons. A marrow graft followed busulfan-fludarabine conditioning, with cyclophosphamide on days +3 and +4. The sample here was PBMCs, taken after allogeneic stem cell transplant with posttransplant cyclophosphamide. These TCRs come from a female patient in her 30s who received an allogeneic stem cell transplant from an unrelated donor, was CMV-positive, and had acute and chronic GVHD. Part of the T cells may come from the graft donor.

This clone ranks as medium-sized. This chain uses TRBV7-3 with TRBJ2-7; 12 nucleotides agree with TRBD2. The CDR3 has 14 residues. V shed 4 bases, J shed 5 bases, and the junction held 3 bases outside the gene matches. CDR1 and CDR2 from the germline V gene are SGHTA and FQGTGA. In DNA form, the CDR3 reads TGTGCCAGCAGCTCTAGCGGGAGGGGCGACGAGCAGTACTTC. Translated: CASSSSGRGDEQYF.

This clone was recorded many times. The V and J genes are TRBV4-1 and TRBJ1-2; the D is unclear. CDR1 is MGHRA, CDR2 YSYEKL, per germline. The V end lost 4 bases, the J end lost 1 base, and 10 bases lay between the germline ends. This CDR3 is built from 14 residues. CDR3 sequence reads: CASSPLDINYGYTF. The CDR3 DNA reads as TGCGCCAGCAGCCCCTTAGACATTAACTATGGCTACACCTTC.

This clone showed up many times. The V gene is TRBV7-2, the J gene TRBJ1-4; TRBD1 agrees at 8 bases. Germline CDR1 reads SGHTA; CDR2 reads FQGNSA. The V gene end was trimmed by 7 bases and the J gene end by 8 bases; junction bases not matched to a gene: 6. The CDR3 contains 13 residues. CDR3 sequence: CASTSRTGEKLFF. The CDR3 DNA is TGTGCCAGCACCTCACGGACAGGGGAAAAACTGTTTTTT.

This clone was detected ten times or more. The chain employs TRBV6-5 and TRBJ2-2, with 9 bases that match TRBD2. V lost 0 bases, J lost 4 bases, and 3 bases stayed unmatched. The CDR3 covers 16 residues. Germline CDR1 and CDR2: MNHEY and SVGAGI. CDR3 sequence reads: CASSYSGGRATGELFF. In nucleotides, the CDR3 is TGTGCCAGCAGTTACTCCGGCGGGAGGGCCACCGGGGAGCTGTTTTTT.

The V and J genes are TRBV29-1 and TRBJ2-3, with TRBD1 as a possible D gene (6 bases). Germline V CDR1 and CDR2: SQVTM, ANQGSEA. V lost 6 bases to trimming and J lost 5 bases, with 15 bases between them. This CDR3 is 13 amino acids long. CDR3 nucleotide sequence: TGCAGCGTGGGGGCCGGGGAAGAAGATACGCAGTATTTT. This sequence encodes CSVGAGEEDTQYF.

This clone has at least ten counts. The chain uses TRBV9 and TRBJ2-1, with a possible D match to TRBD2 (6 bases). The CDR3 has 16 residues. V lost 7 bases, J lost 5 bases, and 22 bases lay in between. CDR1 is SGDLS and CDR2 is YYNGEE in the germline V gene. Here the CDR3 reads CASSLSGRGGDNEQFF. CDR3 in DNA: TGTGCCAGCTCCCTTAGCGGACGGGGCGGGGACAATGAGCAGTTCTTC. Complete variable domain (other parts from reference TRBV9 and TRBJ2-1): DSGVTQTPKHLITATGQRVTLRCSPRSGDLSVYWYQQSLDQGLQFLIQYYNGEERAKGNILERFSAQQFPDLHSELNLSSLELGDSALYFCASSLSGRGGDNEQFFGPGTRLTVL.

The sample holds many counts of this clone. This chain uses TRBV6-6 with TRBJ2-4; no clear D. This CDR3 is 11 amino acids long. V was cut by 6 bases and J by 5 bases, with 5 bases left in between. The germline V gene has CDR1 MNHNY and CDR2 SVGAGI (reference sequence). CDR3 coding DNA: TGTGCCAGCAGAACTCAAAACATTCAGTACTTC. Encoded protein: CASRTQNIQYF.

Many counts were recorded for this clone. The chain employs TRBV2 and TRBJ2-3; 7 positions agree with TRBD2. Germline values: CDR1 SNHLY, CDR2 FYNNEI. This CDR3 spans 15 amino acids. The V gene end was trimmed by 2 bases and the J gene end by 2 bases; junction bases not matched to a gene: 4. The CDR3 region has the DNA TGTGCCAGCAGTGAATCAGCGGGATACACAGATACGCAGTATTTT. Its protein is CASSESAGYTDTQYF. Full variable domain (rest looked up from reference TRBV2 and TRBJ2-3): EPEVTQTPSHQVTQMGQEVILRCVPISNHLYFYWYRQILGQKVEFLVSFYNNEISEKSEIFDDQFSVERPDGSNFTLKIRSTKLEDSAMYFCASSESAGYTDTQYFGPGTRLTVL.

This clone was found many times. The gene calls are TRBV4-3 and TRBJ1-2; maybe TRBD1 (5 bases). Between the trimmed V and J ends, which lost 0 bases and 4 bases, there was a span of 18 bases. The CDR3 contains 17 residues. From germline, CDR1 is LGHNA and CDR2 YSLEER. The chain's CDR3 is CASSQDWGSRQSYGYTF. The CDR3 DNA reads TGCGCCAGCAGCCAAGATTGGGGCAGCCGACAGTCCTATGGCTACACCTTC.

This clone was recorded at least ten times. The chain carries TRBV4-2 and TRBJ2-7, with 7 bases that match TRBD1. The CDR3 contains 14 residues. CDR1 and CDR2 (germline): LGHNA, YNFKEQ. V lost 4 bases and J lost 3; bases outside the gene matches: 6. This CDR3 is CASSPGTEIYEQYF. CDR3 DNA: TGTGCCAGCAGCCCGGGGACAGAGATCTACGAGCAGTACTTC.

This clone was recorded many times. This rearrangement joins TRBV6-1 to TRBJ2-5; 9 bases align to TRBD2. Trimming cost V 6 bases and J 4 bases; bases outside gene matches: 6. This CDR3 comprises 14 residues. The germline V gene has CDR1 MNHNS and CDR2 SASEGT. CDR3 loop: CASSQSGRRETQYF. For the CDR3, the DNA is TGTGCCAGCAGCCAAAGCGGGAGGCGAGAGACCCAGTACTTC.

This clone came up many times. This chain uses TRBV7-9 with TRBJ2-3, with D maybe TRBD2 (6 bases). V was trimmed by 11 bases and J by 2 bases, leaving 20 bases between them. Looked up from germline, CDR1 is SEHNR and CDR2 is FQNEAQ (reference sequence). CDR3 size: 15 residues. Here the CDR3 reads CAAGGAVHHTDTQYF. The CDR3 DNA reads TGTGCCGCCGGAGGGGCCGTTCATCACACAGATACGCAGTATTTT.

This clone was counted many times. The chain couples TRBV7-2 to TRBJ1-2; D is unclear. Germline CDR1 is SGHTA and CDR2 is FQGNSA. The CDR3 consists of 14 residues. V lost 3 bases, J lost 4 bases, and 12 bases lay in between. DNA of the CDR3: TGTGCCAGCAGCTTGAGGAGTTCATTCTATGGCTACACCTTC. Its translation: CASSLRSSFYGYTF. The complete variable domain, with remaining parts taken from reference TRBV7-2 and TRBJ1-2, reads GAGVSQSPSNKVTEKGKDVELRCDPISGHTALYWYRQSLGQGLEFLIYFQGNSAPDKSGLPSDRFSAERTGGSVSTLTIQRTQQEDSAVYLCASSLRSSFYGYTFGSGTRLTVV.

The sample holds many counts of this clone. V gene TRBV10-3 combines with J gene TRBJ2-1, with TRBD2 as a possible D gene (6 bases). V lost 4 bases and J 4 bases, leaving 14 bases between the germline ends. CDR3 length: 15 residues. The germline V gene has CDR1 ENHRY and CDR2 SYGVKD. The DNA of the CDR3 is TGTGCCATCAGTGCTCTAGCGAACTCTTACAATGAGCAGTTCTTC. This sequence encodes CAISALANSYNEQFF.

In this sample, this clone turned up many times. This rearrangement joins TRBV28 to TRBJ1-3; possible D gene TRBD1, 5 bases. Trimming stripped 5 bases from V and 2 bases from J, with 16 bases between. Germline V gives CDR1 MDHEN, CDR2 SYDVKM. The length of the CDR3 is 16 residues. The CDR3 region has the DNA TGTGCCAGCAGTCTACCCTCTGGAGGGGCTGGAAACACCATATATTTT. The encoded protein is CASSLPSGGAGNTIYF.

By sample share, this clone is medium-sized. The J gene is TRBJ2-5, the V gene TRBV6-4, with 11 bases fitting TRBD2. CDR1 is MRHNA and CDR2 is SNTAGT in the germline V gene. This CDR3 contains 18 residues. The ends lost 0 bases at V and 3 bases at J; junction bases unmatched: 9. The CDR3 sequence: CASSDSSPLLAGEETQYF. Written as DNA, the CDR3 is TGTGCCAGCAGTGACTCCTCTCCCCTACTAGCGGGAGAAGAGACCCAGTACTTC.

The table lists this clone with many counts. The CDR3 reads CASRSQGRSYEQYF. Written as DNA, the CDR3 is TGTGCCAGCAGATCACAGGGGCGCTCCTACGAGCAGTACTTC. The rearrangement uses TRBV5-6 and TRBJ2-7; 7 nucleotides match TRBD1. Germline CDR1 is SGHDT and CDR2 is YYEEEE. Trimming took 5 bases from V and 0 from J; bases not matched to a gene: 5. The CDR3 loop spans 14 amino acids.

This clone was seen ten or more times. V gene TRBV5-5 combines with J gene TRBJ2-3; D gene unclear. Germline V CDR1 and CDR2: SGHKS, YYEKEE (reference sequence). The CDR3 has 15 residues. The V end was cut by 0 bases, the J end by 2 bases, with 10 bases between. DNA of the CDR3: TGTGCCAGCAGCTTGGTTGGCCCACCCACAGATACGCAGTATTTT. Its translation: CASSLVGPPTDTQYF. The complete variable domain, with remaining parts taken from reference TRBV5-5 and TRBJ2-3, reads DAGVTQSPTHLIKTRGQQVTLRCSPISGHKSVSWYQQVLGQGPQFIFQYYEKEERGRGNFPDRFSARQFPNYSSELNVNALLLGDSALYLCASSLVGPPTDTQYFGPGTRLTVL.

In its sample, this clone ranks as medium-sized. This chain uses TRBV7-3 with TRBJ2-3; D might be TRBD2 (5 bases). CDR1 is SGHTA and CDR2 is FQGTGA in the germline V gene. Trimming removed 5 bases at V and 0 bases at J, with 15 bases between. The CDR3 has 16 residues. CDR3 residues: CASSRLGVSSTDTQYF. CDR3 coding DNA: TGTGCCAGCAGCCGGCTCGGGGTCTCTAGCACAGATACGCAGTATTTT.

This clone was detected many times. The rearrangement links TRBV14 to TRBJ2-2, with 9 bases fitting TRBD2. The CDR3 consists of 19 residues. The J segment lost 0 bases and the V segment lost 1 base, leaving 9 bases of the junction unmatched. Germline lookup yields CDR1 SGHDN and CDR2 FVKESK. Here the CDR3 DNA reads TGTGCCAGCAGCCAAGGTAAGCGGGAGGCCATAGCGAACACCGGGGAGCTGTTTTTT. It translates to CASSQGKREAIANTGELFF.

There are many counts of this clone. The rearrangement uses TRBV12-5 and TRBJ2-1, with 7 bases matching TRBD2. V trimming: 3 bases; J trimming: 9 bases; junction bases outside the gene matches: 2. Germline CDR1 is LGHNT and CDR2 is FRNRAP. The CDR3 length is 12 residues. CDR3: CASGLAGSEQFF. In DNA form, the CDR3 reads TGTGCTAGTGGTTTAGCGGGGAGTGAGCAGTTCTTC. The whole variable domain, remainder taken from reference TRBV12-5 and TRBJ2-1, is DARVTQTPRHKVTEMGQEVTMRCQPILGHNTVFWYRQTMMQGLELLAYFRNRAPLDDSGMPKDRFSAEMPDATLATLKIQPSEPRDSAVYFCASGLAGSEQFFGPGTRLTVL.

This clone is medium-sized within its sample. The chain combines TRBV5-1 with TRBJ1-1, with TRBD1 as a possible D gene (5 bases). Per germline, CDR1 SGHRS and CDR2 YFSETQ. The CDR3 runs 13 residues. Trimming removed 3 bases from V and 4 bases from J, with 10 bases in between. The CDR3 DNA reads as TGCGCCAGCAGCTCGGATGGGGCCACTGAAGCTTTCTTT. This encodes CASSSDGATEAFF.

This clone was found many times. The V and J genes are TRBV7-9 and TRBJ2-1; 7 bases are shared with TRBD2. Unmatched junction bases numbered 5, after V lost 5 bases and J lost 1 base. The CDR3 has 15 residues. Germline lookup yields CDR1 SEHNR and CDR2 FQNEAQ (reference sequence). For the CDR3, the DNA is TGTGCCAGCAGCCCCTCGGGGGGATCCTACAATGAGCAGTTCTTC. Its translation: CASSPSGGSYNEQFF.

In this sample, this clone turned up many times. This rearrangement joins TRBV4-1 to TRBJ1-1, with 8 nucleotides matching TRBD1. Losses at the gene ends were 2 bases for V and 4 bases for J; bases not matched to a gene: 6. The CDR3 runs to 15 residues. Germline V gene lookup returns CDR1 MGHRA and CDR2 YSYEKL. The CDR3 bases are TGCGCCAGCAGCCAACGCGGACAGGGCGGCACTGAAGCTTTCTTT. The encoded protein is CASSQRGQGGTEAFF.

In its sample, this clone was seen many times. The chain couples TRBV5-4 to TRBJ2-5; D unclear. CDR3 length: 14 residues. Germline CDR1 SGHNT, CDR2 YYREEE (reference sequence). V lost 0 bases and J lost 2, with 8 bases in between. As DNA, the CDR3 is TGTGCCAGCAGCTTGGCACTTGGTCAAGAGACCCAGTACTTC. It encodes CASSLALGQETQYF. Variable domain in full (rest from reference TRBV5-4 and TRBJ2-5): ETGVTQSPTHLIKTRGQQVTLRCSSQSGHNTVSWYQQALGQGPQFIFQYYREEENGRGNFPPRFSGLQFPNYSSELNVNALELDDSALYLCASSLALGQETQYFGPGTRLLVL.

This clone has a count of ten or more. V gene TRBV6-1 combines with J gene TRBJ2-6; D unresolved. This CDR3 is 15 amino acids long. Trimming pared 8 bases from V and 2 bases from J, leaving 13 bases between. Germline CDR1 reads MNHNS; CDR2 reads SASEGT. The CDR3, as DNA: TGTGCCAGCTTAAAAGACTTCACTGGGGCCAACGTCCTGACTTTC. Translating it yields CASLKDFTGANVLTF.

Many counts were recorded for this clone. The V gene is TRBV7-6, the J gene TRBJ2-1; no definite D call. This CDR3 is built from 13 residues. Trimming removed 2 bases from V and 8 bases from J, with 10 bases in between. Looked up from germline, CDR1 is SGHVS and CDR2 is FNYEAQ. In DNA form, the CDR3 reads TGTGCCAGCAGCTTAATAGGCGGCTATGAGCAGTTCTTC. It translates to CASSLIGGYEQFF.